These T cell receptor beta chains were read from a single sample in a study of blood T cells in healthy people across ages. TCRdb analysed the 5' RACE reads with MiXCR anew, one entry per CDR3 protein. The data hold roughly 1.9 million distinct CDR3 sequences, with about two fifths observed a single time. The sequenced sample consisted of blood. Every receptor here comes from a human donor in good health. The CDR3 runs from the conserved cysteine through the conserved F or W. The order of the fields is J gene, D gene, V gene, clone size, CDR3 DNA, CDR3 protein. The D gene is left open where the match is weak. Size values are once, few and many counts, or a class for expanded clones, and some rows have none.

j_gene: TRBJ1-2; d_gene: NA; v_gene: TRBV20-1; abundance: NA; CDR3nt: TGCAGTGCTAGCGTGGGGGCCCTAGACTATGGCTACACCTTC; CDR3aa: CSASVGALDYGYTF
j_gene: TRBJ1-2; d_gene: TRBD1; v_gene: TRBV6-2/TRBV6-3; abundance: few; CDR3nt: TGTGCCAGCAGGGACAGGTCGAGTGCTAACTATGGCTACACCTTC; CDR3aa: CASRDRSSANYGYTF
j_gene: TRBJ1-1; d_gene: NA; v_gene: TRBV5-1; abundance: NA; CDR3nt: TGCGCCAGCAGCTTGGGCAGCGAGAACACTGAAGCTTTCTTT; CDR3aa: CASSLGSENTEAFF
j_gene: TRBJ2-3; d_gene: TRBD2; v_gene: TRBV2; abundance: NA; CDR3nt: TGTGCCAGCAGTGACCGACTAGCGGGAACAGAATATGGTACAGATACGCAGTATTTT; CDR3aa: CASSDRLAGTEYGTDTQYF
j_gene: TRBJ2-5; d_gene: TRBD1; v_gene: TRBV6-5; abundance: NA; CDR3nt: TGTGCCAGCAGTCATGCGACAGGGCCTCAAGAGACCCAGTACTTC; CDR3aa: CASSHATGPQETQYF
j_gene: TRBJ2-7; d_gene: NA; v_gene: TRBV7-8; abundance: NA; CDR3nt: TGTGCCAGCAGCTTTGAGGTCTACGAGCAGTACTTC; CDR3aa: CASSFEVYEQYF
j_gene: TRBJ2-3; d_gene: TRBD2; v_gene: TRBV20-1; abundance: NA; CDR3nt: TGCAGTGCTGAGCGACTAGCGGAGGGCACAGATACGCAGTATTTT; CDR3aa: CSAERLAEGTDTQYF
j_gene: TRBJ2-5; d_gene: TRBD2; v_gene: TRBV10-3; abundance: many; CDR3nt: TGTGCCATCAGTGAGTCGTCAGGCGGGGGTGAGACCCAGTACTTC; CDR3aa: CAISESSGGGETQYF
j_gene: TRBJ2-7; d_gene: NA; v_gene: TRBV3-1; abundance: NA; CDR3nt: TGTGCCAGCAGCCAAGCGGTCCGGGGGGCTTCCTACGAGCAGTACTTC; CDR3aa: CASSQAVRGASYEQYF
j_gene: TRBJ2-7; d_gene: NA; v_gene: TRBV7-2; abundance: NA; CDR3nt: TGTGCCAGCAGCCAGGTGGGGGGTCTCTCCTACGAGCAGTACTTC; CDR3aa: CASSQVGGLSYEQYF
j_gene: TRBJ2-7; d_gene: NA; v_gene: TRBV11-2; abundance: NA; CDR3nt: TGTGCCAGCAGCTTAATAATTTCGGGAGAGCAGTACTTC; CDR3aa: CASSLIISGEQYF
j_gene: TRBJ2-1; d_gene: TRBD1; v_gene: TRBV29-1; abundance: few; CDR3nt: TGCAGCTCCCGGACAGGGTCGTTCAATGAGCAGTTCTTC; CDR3aa: CSSRTGSFNEQFF
j_gene: TRBJ2-7; d_gene: NA; v_gene: TRBV5-6; abundance: NA; CDR3nt: TGTGCCAGCAGTGACGGGACGGAGCCCCTCTACGAGCAGTACTTC; CDR3aa: CASSDGTEPLYEQYF
j_gene: TRBJ2-5; d_gene: NA; v_gene: TRBV10-3; abundance: many; CDR3nt: TGTGCCATCAGTGAGTCGTGGCAAGAGACCCAGTACTTC; CDR3aa: CAISESWQETQYF
j_gene: TRBJ1-3; d_gene: NA; v_gene: TRBV7-6; abundance: NA; CDR3nt: TGTGCCAGCAGCTTAGGGGCGGACCCGGCCACCATATATTTT; CDR3aa: CASSLGADPATIYF
j_gene: TRBJ1-3; d_gene: NA; v_gene: TRBV29-1; abundance: NA; CDR3nt: TGCAGCGTTGGTTACGTGGGGATCTCTGGAAACACCATATATTTT; CDR3aa: CSVGYVGISGNTIYF